One and the same sample provided the 11 T cell receptor beta chains below, sequenced in a study of shared clonotypes between healthy human individuals. Clones were sequenced by immunoSEQ multiplex PCR, and TCRdb holds only the in-frame ones, with some missing. The table has about 2 million clones, roughly 95% seen once. Positive CCR7 selection of CD45RO-negative cells yielded the naive CD8 cells, and terminally differentiated effector memory CD45RA+ cells were excluded. Sequenced sample: naive CD8+ T cells sorted from blood. The receptor source for this set is a man between 18 and 29 years old in good health.

The rearrangement uses TRBV7-6 and TRBJ1-1; possible D gene TRBD1, 6 bases. Trimming took off 1 base at V and 3 bases at J, with 15 bases between the two ends. The CDR3 contains 16 residues. Per the germline V gene, CDR1 is SGHVS and CDR2 is FNYEAQ. The CDR3 loop is CASSLGVVRGDTEAFF. The CDR3 DNA is TGTGCCAGCAGCTTAGGCGTGGTAAGGGGGGACACTGAAGCTTTCTTT.

J is TRBJ1-2 and V is TRBV5-6; the D gene is possibly TRBD1 (5 bases). This CDR3 is built from 13 residues. CDR1 and CDR2 from the germline V gene are SGHDT and YYEEEE. V was cut by 3 bases and J by 10 bases, with 16 bases left in between. The CDR3 here is CASSSRDSYNYTF. The CDR3, as DNA: TGTGCCAGCAGCTCCAGGGACTCCTACAACTACACCTTC.

The chain has TRBV7-9 and TRBJ2-6; unclear D gene. CDR3 length equals 17 residues. Trimming took 1 base from V and 3 from J, leaving 13 bases between them. Germline V gene data show CDR1 as SEHNR and CDR2 as FQNEAQ (reference sequence). CDR3 DNA sequence: TGTGCCAGCAGCTTAGACCCAGCATGGGTTGGGGCCAACGTCCTGACTTTC. Residues: CASSLDPAWVGANVLTF.

This clone has only a few counts. The gene calls are TRBV18 and TRBJ1-1, with 12 nucleotides matching TRBD1. CDR3 length: 16 residues. With 4 bases clipped from V and 5 bases from J, the junction kept 8 bases outside the gene matches. Germline V lookup: CDR1 KGHSH, CDR2 LQKENI. CDR3 sequence: CASSLRDRGLRTEAFF. The DNA for the CDR3 is TGTGCCAGCTCACTCCGGGACAGGGGGCTTCGTACTGAAGCTTTCTTT.

V usage is TRBV10-2 and J usage is TRBJ2-1; 10 bases map to TRBD2. J gave up 5 bases and V 6 bases, and 7 bases lay outside the gene matches. Germline CDR1 and CDR2: WSHSY and SAAADI. This CDR3 has 15 residues. DNA of the CDR3: TGCGCCAGCAGCCACAGCGGGGGGGCTCACAATGAGCAGTTCTTC. Encoded protein: CASSHSGGAHNEQFF.

This rearrangement joins TRBV6-1 to TRBJ2-1; 7 bases are shared with TRBD1. V shed 5 bases, J shed 0 bases, and the junction held 4 bases outside the gene matches. This CDR3 comprises 15 residues. CDR1 and CDR2 (germline): MNHNS, SASEGT. This CDR3 reads CASSPDRSSYNEQFF. In DNA, the CDR3 is TGTGCCAGCAGTCCGGACAGGTCCTCCTACAATGAGCAGTTCTTC.

This sequence joins TRBV5-5 and TRBJ2-7; 11 bases line up with TRBD1. CDR1 is SGHKS, CDR2 YYEKEE, per germline (reference sequence). The CDR3 loop spans 16 amino acids. V shed 3 bases, J shed 3 bases, and the junction held 8 bases outside the gene matches. As DNA, the CDR3 is TGTGCCAGCAGCTCTTCCCGGGACAGGGGGTTCTACGAGCAGTACTTC. Translated, it gives CASSSSRDRGFYEQYF.

The rearrangement links TRBV10-1 to TRBJ2-1; D is unclear. The V and J ends lost 0 bases and 10 bases respectively, with 4 bases between them. This CDR3 is built from 11 residues. CDR1 is WNHNN and CDR2 is SYGVQD in the germline V gene (reference sequence). CDR3 region: CASSESVEQFF. Written as DNA, the CDR3 is TGCGCCAGCAGTGAGTCCGTGGAGCAGTTCTTC.

The CDR3 DNA reads as TGTGCCAGCAGTTTCCCCTCTAGCGGGCCTTCCTACAATGAGCAGTTCTTC. As protein: CASSFPSSGPSYNEQFF. The chain joins TRBV28 to TRBJ2-1, with 8 bases identical to TRBD2. From germline, CDR1 is MDHEN and CDR2 SYDVKM. This CDR3 contains 17 residues. V was clipped by 3 bases and J by 1 base; unmatched bases: 8.

The rearrangement joins TRBV27 to TRBJ2-3; D unclear. V shed 5 bases and J shed 4 bases, with 10 bases lying between them. This CDR3 is 13 amino acids long. CDR1 and CDR2 from the germline V gene are MNHEY and SMNVEV (reference sequence). CDR3 amino acids: CASSPLMADTQYF. The CDR3 DNA is TGTGCCAGCAGTCCGCTTATGGCAGATACGCAGTATTTT.

The gene calls are TRBV25-1 and TRBJ1-5; weak D call: TRBD1 (5 bases). The V end lost 3 bases, the J end lost 6 bases, and 12 bases lay between the germline ends. The CDR3 extends over 14 amino acids. The germline V gene has CDR1 MGHDK and CDR2 SYGVNS. The CDR3 loop reads CASSDGDSVQPQHF. DNA of the CDR3: TGTGCCAGCAGTGATGGGGACTCAGTTCAGCCCCAGCATTTT. The entire variable domain, with the rest obtained from reference TRBV25-1 and TRBJ1-5, is as follows: EADIYQTPRYLVIGTGKKITLECSQTMGHDKMYWYQQDPGMELHLIHYSYGVNSTEKGDLSSESTVSRIRTEHFPLTLESARPSHTSQYLCASSDGDSVQPQHFGDGTRLSIL.